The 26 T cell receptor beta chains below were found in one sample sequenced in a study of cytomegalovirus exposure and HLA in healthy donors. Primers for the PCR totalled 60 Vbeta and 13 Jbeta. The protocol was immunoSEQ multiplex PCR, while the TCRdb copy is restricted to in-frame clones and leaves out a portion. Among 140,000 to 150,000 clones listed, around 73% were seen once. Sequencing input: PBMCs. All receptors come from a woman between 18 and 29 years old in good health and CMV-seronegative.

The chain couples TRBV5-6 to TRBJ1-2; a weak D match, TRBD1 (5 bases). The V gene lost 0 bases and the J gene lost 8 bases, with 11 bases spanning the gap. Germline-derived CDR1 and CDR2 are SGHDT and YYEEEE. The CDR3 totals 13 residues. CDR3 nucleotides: TGTGCCAGCAGCTTGGTCAGGGTAGGGGGCTACACCTTC. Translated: CASSLVRVGGYTF.

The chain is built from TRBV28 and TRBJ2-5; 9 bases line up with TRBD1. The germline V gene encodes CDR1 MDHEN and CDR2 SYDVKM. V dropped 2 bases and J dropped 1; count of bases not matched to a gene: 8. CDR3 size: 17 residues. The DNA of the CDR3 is TGTGCCAGCAGTTTAGTGCGGGGGACAGGGCCCCAAGAGACCCAGTACTTC. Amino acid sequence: CASSLVRGTGPQETQYF. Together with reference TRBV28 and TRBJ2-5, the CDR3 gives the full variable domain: DVKVTQSSRYLVKRTGEKVFLECVQDMDHENMFWYRQDPGLGLRLIYFSYDVKMKEKGDIPEGYSVSREKKERFSLILESASTNQTSMYLCASSLVRGTGPQETQYFGPGTRLLVL.

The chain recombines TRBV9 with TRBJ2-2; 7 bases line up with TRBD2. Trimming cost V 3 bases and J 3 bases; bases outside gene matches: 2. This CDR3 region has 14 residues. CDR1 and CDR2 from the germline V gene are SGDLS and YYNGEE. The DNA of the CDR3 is TGTGCCAGCAGCGCCCTAGCGGACACCGGGGAGCTGTTTTTT. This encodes CASSALADTGELFF.

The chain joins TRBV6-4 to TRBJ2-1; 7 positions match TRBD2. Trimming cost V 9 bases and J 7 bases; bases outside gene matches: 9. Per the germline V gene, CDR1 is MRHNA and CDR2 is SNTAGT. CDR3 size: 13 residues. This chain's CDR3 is CASGTGGGNEQFF. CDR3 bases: TGTGCCAGTGGGACTGGGGGGGGTAATGAGCAGTTCTTC.

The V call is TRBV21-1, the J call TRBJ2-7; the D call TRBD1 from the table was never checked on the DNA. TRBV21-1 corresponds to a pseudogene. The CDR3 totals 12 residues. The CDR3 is CASSKGGQGLRV. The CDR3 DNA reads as TGTGCCAGCAGCAAAGGAGGACAGGGCTTGAGGGTC.

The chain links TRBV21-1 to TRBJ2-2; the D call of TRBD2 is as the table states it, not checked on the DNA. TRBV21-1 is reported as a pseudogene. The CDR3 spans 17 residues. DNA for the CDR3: TGTGCCAGCAGCAAAGCGAGAGGGCTTGCGAACACCGGGGAGCTGTTTTTT. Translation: CASSKARGLANTGELFF.

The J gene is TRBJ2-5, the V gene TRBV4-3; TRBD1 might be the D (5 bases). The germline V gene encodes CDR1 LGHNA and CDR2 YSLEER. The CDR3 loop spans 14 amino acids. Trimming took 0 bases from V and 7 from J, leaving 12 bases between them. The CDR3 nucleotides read TGCGCCAGCAGCCAAGATCCAGGGAAGGTGACCCAGTACTTC. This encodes CASSQDPGKVTQYF.

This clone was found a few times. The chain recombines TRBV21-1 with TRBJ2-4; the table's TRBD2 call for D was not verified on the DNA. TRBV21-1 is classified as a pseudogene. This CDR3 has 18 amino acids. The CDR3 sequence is CASSPKRLAGETKNIQYF. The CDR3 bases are TGTGCCAGCAGCCCTAAAAGGCTAGCGGGAGAGACCAAAAACATTCAGTACTTC.

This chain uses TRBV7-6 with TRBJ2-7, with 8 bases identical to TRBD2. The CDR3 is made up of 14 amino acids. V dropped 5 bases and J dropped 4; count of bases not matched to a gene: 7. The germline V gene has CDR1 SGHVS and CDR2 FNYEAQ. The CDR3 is CASSPRGGAYEQYF. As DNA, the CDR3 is TGTGCCAGCAGCCCCCGGGGGGGGGCTTACGAGCAGTACTTC.

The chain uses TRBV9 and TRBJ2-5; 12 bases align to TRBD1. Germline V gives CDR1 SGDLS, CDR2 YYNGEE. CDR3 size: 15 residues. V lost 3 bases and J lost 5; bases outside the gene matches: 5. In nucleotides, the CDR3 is TGTGCCAGCAGCGCCGGGACAGGGGGCAGGGAGACCCAGTACTTC. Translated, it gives CASSAGTGGRETQYF.

Here the CDR3 reads CASSPRTGGRTGELFF. The CDR3 region has the DNA TGTGCCAGCAGCCCAAGGACAGGGGGCCGCACCGGGGAGCTGTTTTTT. This rearrangement joins TRBV11-3 to TRBJ2-2, with TRBD1 matching 11 bases. V shed 5 bases and J 4 bases; nucleotides not matched to a gene: 6. This CDR3 spans 16 amino acids. Germline-derived CDR1 and CDR2 are SGHNT and YENEEA.

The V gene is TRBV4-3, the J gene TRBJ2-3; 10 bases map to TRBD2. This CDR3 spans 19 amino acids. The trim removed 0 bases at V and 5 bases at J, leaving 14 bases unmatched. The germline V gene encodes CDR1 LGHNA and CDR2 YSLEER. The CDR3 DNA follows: TGCGCCAGCAGCCAAGAGAGGGTCAGGCAGCGGGAGGGCTTAGATACGCAGTATTTT. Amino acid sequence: CASSQERVRQREGLDTQYF.

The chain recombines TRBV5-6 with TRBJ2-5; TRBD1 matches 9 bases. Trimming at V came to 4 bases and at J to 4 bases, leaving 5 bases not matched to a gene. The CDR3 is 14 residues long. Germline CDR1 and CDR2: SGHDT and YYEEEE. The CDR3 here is CASSKPGQGETQYF. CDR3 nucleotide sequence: TGTGCCAGCAGCAAACCGGGACAGGGAGAGACCCAGTACTTC.

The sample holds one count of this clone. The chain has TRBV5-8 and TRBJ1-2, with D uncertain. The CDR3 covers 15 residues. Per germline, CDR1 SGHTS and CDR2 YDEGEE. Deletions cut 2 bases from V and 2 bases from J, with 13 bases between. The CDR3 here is CASSFAGKLNYGYTF. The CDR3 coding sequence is TGTGCCAGCAGCTTCGCGGGGAAGTTAAACTATGGCTACACCTTC.

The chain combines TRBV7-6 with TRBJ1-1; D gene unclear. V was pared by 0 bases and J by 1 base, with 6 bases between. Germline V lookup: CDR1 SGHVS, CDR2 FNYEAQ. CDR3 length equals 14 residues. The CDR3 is CASSLAEGNTEAFF. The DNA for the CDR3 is TGTGCCAGCAGCTTAGCGGAGGGGAACACTGAAGCTTTCTTT.

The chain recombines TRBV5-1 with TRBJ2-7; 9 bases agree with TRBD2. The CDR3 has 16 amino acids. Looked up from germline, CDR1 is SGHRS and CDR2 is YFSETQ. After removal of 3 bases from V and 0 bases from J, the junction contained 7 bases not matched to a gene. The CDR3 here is CASSSPSGASSYEQYF. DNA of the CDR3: TGCGCCAGCAGCTCTCCTAGCGGGGCTTCCTCCTACGAGCAGTACTTC.

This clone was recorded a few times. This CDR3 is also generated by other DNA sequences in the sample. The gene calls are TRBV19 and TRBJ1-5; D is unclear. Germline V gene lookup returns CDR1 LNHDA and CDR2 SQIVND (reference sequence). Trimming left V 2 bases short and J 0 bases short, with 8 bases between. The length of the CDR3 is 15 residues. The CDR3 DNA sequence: TGTGCCAGTAGTATAAGCGGTTATAGCAATCAGCCCCAGCATTTT. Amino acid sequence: CASSISGYSNQPQHF.

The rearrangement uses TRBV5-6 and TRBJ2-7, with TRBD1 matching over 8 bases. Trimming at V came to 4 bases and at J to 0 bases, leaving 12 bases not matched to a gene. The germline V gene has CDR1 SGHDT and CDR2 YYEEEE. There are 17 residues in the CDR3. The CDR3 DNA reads TGTGCCAGCAGCCCAACCGGGACAGGCCTGATCTCCTACGAGCAGTACGTC. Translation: CASSPTGTGLISYEQYV.

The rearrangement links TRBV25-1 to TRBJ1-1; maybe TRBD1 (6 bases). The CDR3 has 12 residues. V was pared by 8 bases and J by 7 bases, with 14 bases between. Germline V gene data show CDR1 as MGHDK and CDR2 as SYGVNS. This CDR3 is CASSPTGFEAFF. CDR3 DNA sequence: TGTGCCAGCTCACCCACAGGGTTTGAAGCTTTCTTT.

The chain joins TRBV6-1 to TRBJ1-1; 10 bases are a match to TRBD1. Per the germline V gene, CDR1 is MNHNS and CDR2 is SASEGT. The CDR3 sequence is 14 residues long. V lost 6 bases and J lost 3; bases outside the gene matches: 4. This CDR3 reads CASRGDRGHTEAFF. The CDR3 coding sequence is TGTGCCAGCAGGGGGGACAGGGGACACACTGAAGCTTTCTTT.

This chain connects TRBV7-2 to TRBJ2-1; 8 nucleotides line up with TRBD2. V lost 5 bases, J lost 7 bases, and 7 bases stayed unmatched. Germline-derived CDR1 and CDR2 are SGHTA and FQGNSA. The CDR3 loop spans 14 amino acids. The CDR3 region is CASSHGAGGNEQFF. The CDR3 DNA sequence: TGTGCCAGCAGCCACGGGGCGGGAGGTAATGAGCAGTTCTTC.

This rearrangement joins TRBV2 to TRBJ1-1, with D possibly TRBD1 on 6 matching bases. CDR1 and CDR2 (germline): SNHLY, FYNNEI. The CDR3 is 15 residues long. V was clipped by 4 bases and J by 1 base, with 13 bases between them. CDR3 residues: CASSVRGQGNTEAFF. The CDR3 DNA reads TGTGCCAGCAGTGTTAGGGGACAAGGGAACACTGAAGCTTTCTTT.

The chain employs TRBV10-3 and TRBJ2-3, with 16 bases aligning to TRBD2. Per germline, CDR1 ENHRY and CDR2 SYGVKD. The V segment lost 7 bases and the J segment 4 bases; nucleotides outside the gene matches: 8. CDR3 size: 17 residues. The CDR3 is CAIKLGTSGRAPDTQYF. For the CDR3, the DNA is TGTGCCATCAAGCTCGGGACTAGCGGGAGGGCCCCAGATACGCAGTATTTT.

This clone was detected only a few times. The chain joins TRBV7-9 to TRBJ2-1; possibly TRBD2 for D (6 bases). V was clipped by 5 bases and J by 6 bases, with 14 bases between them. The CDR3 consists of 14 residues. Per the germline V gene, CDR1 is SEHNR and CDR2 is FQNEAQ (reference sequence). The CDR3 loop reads CASSLSQRVNEQFF. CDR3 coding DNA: TGTGCCAGCAGCCTCTCCCAGCGGGTCAATGAGCAGTTCTTC.

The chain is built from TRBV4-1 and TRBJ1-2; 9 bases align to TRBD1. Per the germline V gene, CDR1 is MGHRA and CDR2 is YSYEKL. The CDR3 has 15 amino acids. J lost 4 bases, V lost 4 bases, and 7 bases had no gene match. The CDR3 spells CASSPRGQGGYGYTF. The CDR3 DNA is TGCGCCAGCAGCCCTCGGGGACAGGGTGGCTATGGCTACACCTTC.

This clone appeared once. Here the CDR3 DNA reads TGTGCCAGCAGACCCCGATCGTGGGGGGTTGGGGCCAACGTCCTGACTTTC. Translated: CASRPRSWGVGANVLTF. The rearrangement joins TRBV28 to TRBJ2-6, with D maybe TRBD2 (6 bases). V was shortened by 6 bases and J by 3 bases, with 18 bases between the two germline ends. The germline V gene encodes CDR1 MDHEN and CDR2 SYDVKM. The CDR3 covers 17 residues.